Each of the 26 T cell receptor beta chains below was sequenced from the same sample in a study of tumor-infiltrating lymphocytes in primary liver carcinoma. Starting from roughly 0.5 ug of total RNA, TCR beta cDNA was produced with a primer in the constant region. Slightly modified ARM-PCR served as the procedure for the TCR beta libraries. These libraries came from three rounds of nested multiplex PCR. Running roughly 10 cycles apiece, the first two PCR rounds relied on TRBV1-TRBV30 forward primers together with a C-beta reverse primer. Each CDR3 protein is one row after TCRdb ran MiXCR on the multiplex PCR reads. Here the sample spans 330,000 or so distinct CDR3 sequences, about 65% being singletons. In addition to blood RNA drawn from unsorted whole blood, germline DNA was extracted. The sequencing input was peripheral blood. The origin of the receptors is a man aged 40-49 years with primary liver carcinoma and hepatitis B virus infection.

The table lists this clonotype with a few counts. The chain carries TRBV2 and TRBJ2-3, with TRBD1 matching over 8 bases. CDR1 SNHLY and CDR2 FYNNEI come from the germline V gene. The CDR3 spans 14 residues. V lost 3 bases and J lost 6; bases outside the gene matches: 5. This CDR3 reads CASSDPDRGDTQYF. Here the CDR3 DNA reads TGTGCCAGCAGTGACCCCGACAGGGGCGATACGCAGTATTTT.

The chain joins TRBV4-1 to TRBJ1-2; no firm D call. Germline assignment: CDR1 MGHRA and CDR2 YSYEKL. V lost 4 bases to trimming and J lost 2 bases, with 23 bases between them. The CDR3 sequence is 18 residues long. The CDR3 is CASSPETQCLWQNYGYTF. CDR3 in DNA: TGCGCCAGCAGCCCAGAGACACAGTGTCTGTGGCAAAACTATGGCTACACCTTC.

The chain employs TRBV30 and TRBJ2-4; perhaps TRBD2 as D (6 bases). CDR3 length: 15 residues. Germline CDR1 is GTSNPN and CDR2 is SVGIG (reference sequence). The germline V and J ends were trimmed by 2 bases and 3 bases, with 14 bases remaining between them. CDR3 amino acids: CAWSMGEVVKNIQYF. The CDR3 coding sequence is TGTGCCTGGAGTATGGGGGAGGTGGTCAAAAACATTCAGTACTTC.

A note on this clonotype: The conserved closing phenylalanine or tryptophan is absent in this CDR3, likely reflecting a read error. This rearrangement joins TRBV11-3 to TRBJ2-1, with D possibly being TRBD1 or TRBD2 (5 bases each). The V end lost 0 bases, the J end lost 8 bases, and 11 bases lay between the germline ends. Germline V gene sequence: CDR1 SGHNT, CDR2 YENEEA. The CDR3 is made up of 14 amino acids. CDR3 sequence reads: CASSLDGRGHEQFL. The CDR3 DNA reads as TGTGCCAGCAGCTTAGATGGTAGGGGACATGAGCAGTTCCTC.

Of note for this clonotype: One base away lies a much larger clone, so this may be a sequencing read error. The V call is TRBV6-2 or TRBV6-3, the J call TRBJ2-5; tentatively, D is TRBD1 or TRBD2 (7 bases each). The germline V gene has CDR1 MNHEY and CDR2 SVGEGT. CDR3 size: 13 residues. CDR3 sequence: CASAGGVRETQHF. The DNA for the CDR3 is TGTGCCAGCGCAGGGGGGGTAAGAGAGACCCAGCACTTC.

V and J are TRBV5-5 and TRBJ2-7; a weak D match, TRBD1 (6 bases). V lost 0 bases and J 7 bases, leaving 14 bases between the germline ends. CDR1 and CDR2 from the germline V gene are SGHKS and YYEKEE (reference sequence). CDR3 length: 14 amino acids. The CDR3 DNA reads TGTGCCAGCAGCTTGGAGGTTAGGACAGCGGAGCAGTACTTC. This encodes CASSLEVRTAEQYF. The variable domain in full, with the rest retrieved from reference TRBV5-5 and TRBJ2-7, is DAGVTQSPTHLIKTRGQQVTLRCSPISGHKSVSWYQQVLGQGPQFIFQYYEKEERGRGNFPDRFSARQFPNYSSELNVNALLLGDSALYLCASSLEVRTAEQYFGPGTRLTVT.

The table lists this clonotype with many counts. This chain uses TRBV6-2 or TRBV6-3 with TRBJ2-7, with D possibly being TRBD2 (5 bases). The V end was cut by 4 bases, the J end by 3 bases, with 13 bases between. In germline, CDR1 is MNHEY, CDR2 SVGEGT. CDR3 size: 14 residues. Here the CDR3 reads CASSSAGLFYEQYF. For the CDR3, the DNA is TGTGCCAGCAGTTCCGCCGGACTCTTCTACGAGCAGTACTTC.

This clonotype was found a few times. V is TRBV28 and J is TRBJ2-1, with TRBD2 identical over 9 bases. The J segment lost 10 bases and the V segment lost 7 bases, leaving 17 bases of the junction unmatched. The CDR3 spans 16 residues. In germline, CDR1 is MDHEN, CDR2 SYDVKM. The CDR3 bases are TGTGCCAGCACCACAATCCGAAGGACTAGCGCCGACGAGCAGTTCTTC. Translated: CASTTIRRTSADEQFF.

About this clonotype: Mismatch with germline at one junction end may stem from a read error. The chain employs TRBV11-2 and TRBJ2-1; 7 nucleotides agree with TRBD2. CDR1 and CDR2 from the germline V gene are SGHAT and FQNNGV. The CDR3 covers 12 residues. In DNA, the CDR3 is TGTGCCAGCAGGTTAGATGGGGGGGAGCAGCTCTTC. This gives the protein CASRLDGGEQLF.

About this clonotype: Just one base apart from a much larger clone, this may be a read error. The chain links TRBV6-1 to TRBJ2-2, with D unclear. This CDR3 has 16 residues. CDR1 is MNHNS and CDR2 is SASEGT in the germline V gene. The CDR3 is CASSESVRLNIGELFF. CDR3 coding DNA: TGTGCCAGCAGTGAATCCGTGAGGTTGAACATCGGGGAGCTGTTTTTT.

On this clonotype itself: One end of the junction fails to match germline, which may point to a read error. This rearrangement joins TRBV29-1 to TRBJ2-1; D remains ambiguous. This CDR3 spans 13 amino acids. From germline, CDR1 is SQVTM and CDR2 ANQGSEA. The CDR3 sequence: CSVEGYRGNEHLF. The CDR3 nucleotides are TGCAGCGTTGAAGGATATCGCGGAAATGAGCATTTATTC.

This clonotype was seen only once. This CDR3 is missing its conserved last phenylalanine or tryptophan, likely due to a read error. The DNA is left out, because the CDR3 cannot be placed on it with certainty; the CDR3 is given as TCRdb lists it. The CDR3 sequence is CARSYPELNTEVFI. The gene calls are TRBV6-2 or TRBV6-3 and TRBJ1-1. The CDR3 has 14 amino acids, counting both end residues. Germline CDR1 and CDR2: MNHEY and SVGEGT.

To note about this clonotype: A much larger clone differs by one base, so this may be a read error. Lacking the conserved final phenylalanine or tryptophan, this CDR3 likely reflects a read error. CDR3 region: CASSPGNTGELFS. Written as DNA, the CDR3 is TGTGCCAGCAGTCCGGGTAACACCGGGGAGCTGTTTTCT. The V call is TRBV6-1, the J call TRBJ2-2; D remains unclear. Germline V CDR1 and CDR2: MNHNS, SASEGT. The CDR3 is 13 residues long. V lost 5 bases to trimming and J lost 2 bases, with 6 bases between them.

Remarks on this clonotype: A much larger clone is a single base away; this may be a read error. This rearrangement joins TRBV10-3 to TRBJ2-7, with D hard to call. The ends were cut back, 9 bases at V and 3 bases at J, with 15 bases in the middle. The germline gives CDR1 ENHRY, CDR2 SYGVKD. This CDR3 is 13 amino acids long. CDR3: CAIRLPDFYEQYF. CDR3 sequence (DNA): TGTGCCATACGTCTCCCCGATTTCTACGAGCAGTACTTC.

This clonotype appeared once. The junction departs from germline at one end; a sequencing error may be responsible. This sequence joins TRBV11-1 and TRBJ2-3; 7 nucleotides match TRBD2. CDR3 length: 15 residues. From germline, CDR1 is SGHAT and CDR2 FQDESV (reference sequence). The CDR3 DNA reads TGTGCCAGCAGTGAAGGCGGGGGTTTGACAGATACGCAGATTTTT. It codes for CASSEGGGLTDTQIF. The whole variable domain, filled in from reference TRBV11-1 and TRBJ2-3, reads EAEVAQSPRYKITEKSQAVAFWCDPISGHATLYWYRQILGQGPELLVQFQDESVVDDSQLPKDRFSAERLKGVDSTLKIQPAELGDSAMYLCASSEGGGLTDTQIFGPGTRLTVL.

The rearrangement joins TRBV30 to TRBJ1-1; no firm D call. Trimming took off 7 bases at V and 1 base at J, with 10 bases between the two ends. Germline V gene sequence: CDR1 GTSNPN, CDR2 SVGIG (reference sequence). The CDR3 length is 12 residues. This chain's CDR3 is CASWCGNTEAFF. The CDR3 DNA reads TGTGCCTCCTGGTGCGGGAACACTGAAGCTTTCTTT.

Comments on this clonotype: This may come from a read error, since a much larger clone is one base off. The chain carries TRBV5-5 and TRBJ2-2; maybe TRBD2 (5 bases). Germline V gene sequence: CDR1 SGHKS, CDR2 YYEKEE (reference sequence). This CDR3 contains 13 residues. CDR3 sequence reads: CASSFEGTGELLF. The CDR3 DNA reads TGTGCCAGCAGCTTTGAGGGCACCGGGGAGCTGCTTTTT.

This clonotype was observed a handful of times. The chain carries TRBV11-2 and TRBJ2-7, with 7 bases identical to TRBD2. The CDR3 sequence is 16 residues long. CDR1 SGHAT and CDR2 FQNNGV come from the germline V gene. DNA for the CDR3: TGTGCAGGCAGCTTAGTCATGACTAGCAGCGCCTACGAGCAGTACTTC. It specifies CAGSLVMTSSAYEQYF.

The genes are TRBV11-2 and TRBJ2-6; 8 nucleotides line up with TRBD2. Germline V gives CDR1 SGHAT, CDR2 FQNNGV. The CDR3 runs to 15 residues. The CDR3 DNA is TGTACCAACAGTCTCAGCGGGAGCTGGGCCAACGTCCTGACTTTC. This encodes CTNSLSGSWANVLTF.

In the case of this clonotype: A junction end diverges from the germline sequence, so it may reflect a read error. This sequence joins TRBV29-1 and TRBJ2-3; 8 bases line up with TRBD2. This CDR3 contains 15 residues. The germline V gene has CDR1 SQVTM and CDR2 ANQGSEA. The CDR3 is CSVFGRARSTDRQYF. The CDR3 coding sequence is TGCAGCGTCTTCGGGAGGGCCAGAAGCACAGATAGGCAGTATTTT.

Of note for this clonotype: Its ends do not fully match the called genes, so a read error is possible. DNA of the CDR3: TGTGCCACCTGTGACCCTCAGGGGGCCTCCTACAATGCTCAGTTCTTC. It is translated as CATCDPQGASYNAQFF. The chain joins TRBV24-1 to TRBJ2-1; 8 nucleotides line up with TRBD1. The V gene's germline CDR1 is KGHDR and CDR2 SFDVKD. The CDR3 has 16 amino acids.

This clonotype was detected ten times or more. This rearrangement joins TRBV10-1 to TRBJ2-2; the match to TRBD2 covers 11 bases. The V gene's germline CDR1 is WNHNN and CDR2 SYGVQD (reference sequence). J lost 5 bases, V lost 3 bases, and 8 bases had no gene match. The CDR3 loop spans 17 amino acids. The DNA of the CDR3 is TGCGCCAGCAGTGATGGGCTAGCGGGAGGAGGTACCGGGGAGCTGTTTTTT. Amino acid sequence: CASSDGLAGGGTGELFF.

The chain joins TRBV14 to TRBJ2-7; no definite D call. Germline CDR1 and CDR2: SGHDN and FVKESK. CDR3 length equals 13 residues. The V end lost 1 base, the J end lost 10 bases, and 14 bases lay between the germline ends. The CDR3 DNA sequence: TGTGCCAGCAGCCAAGTGTTTGGTAGCCGCCAGTACTTC. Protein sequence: CASSQVFGSRQYF.

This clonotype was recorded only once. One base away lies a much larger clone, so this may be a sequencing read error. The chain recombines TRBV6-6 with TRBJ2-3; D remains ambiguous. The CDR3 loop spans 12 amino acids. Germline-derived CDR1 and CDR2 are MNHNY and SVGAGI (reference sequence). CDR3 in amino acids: CASSYSMDTKYF. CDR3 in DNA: TGTGCCAGCAGTTACTCAATGGATACGAAGTATTTT.

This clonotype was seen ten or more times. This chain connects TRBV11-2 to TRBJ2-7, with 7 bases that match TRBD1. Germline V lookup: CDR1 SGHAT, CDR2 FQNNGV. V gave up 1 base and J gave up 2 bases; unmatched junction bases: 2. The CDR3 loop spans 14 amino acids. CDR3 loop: CASSLGTGTYEQYF. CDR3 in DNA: TGTGCCAGCAGCTTAGGGACAGGCACCTACGAGCAGTACTTC.

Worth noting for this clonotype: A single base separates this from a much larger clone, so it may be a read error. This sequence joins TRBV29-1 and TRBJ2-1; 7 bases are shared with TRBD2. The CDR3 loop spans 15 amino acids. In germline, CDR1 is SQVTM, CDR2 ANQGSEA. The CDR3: CRVEDWSGVYNEQFF. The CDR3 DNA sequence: TGCAGAGTTGAAGATTGGAGCGGGGTCTACAATGAGCAGTTCTTC.